This T cell receptor (beta chain) was sequenced in a study of response to subunit inactivated influenza vaccine. Study-wide points: That few new T cells are recruited by each seasonal influenza vaccination was the authors' suggestion.

TCRdb re-derived calls from the RT-PCR reads in MiXCR, one entry per CDR3 protein. The repertoire consists of 550,000 to 800,000 distinct CDR3 sequences, with 15% to 17% occurring once and the leading ten covering around 10%. The germline V gene has CDR1 LGHDT and CDR2 YNNKEL (reference sequence). V was clipped by 4 bases and J by 6 bases; unmatched bases: 12. The CDR3 sequence is 19 residues long. This clonotype was seen only a few times. The antigen remains undetermined. This clonotype was obtained from a man aged 50 or older who received an inactivated influenza vaccine. The J gene is TRBJ2-1, the V gene TRBV3-1; 16 bases line up with TRBD2. The source was PBMCs from blood, collected 11 to 12 days after vaccination. The CDR3 DNA reads as TGTGCCAGCAGCCTAGCCGGGACTAGCGGGGGGGCCTACCTCAATGAGCAGTTCTTC. The encoded protein is CASSLAGTSGGAYLNEQFF.